These 30 T cell receptor beta chains came from one sample sequenced in a study of blood T cells in healthy people across ages. The authors ran a second PCR of roughly 6 to 12 cycles using a sample-barcoded 5' primer and a J-beta primer mix. One entry per CDR3 protein, called by TCRdb with MiXCR from the 5' RACE reads. This sample carries hundreds of thousands of distinct CDR3 sequences, approximately 29% of them seen once, and the ten largest clones take approximately 15%. Input material: blood. The receptor set was obtained from a woman older than 75 in good health.

This clonotype was counted many times. This chain joins TRBV5-1 and TRBJ2-7, with D possibly being TRBD1 (5 bases). This CDR3 has 17 residues. Trimming shortened V by 2 bases and J by 2 bases, and 20 bases separated the two germline ends. From germline, CDR1 is SGHRS and CDR2 YFSETQ. The CDR3 here is CASSFLRQLLLTYEQYF. The CDR3 DNA reads TGCGCCAGCAGCTTCTTAAGACAGCTCCTCCTCACCTACGAGCAGTACTTC.

This clonotype was seen a few times. The rearrangement joins TRBV9 to TRBJ1-2; D might be TRBD1 (5 bases). Deletions cut 3 bases from V and 0 bases from J, with 15 bases between. Germline assignment: CDR1 SGDLS and CDR2 YYNGEE. The CDR3 is 16 residues long. CDR3 sequence (DNA): TGTGCCAGCAGCGCGTTTGACAGAACCTCTAACTATGGCTACACCTTC. Amino acid sequence: CASSAFDRTSNYGYTF.

Only one count was recorded for this clonotype. The genes are TRBV20-1 and TRBJ2-5; TRBD2 agrees at 11 bases. This CDR3 has 15 amino acids. CDR1 and CDR2 from the germline V gene are DFQATT and SNEGSKA (reference sequence). The junction had 9 bases not matched to a gene; V was cut back by 6 bases and J by 3 bases. The CDR3 bases are TGCAGTGCCCCTATACCGGGACTAGCGGAAGAGACCCAGTACTTC. Translated, it gives CSAPIPGLAEETQYF.

About this clonotype: A clone one base away is much larger, so this may be a read error. CDR3: CASSPRDGKQYF. The CDR3, as DNA: TGTGCCAGCAGTCCCCGGGACGGCAAGCAGTACTTC. The V and J genes are TRBV6-5 and TRBJ2-5, with D perhaps TRBD1 or TRBD2 (5 bases each). Deletions cut 5 bases from V and 11 bases from J, with 15 bases between. CDR3 length: 12 residues. Per germline, CDR1 MNHEY and CDR2 SVGAGI.

This clonotype came up many times. The rearrangement uses TRBV6-1 and TRBJ2-5; no definite D call. Germline V CDR1 and CDR2: MNHNS, SASEGT. Trimming stripped 7 bases from V and 0 bases from J, with 15 bases between. The CDR3 has 15 residues. Here the CDR3 reads CASTGMASYQETQYF. The DNA for the CDR3 is TGTGCCAGCACCGGCATGGCTTCATACCAAGAGACCCAGTACTTC.

This clonotype turned up a few times. The chain recombines TRBV25-1 with TRBJ1-2, with 8 bases aligning to TRBD1. Germline CDR1 MGHDK, CDR2 SYGVNS. The V and J ends lost 0 bases and 7 bases, in that order; junction bases with no gene match: 10. The CDR3 sequence is 16 residues long. The CDR3 loop reads CASSEYGQGRSGGYTF. The CDR3 region has the DNA TGTGCCAGCAGTGAATATGGACAGGGACGATCGGGTGGCTACACCTTC.

This rearrangement joins TRBV20-1 to TRBJ2-2; TRBD1 matches at 7 bases. CDR1 is DFQATT and CDR2 is SNEGSKA in the germline V gene (reference sequence). V shed 1 base, J shed 4 bases, and the junction held 3 bases outside the gene matches. The CDR3 runs to 14 residues. DNA for the CDR3: TGCAGTGCTAGAGGACAGGGTGGCACCGGGGAGCTGTTTTTT. It codes for CSARGQGGTGELFF.

This clonotype turned up a few times. V usage is TRBV30 and J usage is TRBJ1-2; 7 bases match TRBD1. The CDR3 sequence is 15 residues long. V gave up 2 bases and J gave up 4 bases; unmatched junction bases: 10. The germline V gene encodes CDR1 GTSNPN and CDR2 SVGIG (reference sequence). The CDR3 loop reads CAWSFGEGAFYGYTF. For the CDR3, the DNA is TGTGCCTGGAGTTTCGGGGAGGGGGCTTTCTATGGCTACACCTTC. The variable domain in full, with the rest retrieved from reference TRBV30 and TRBJ1-2, is SQTIHQWPATLVQPVGSPLSLECTVEGTSNPNLYWYRQAAGRGLQLLFYSVGIGQISSEVPQNLSASRPQDRQFILSSKKLLLSDSGFYLCAWSFGEGAFYGYTFGSGTRLTVV.

The sample holds many counts of this clonotype. The chain couples TRBV27 to TRBJ2-3, with TRBD1 matching over 9 bases. The CDR3 sequence is 15 residues long. With V trimmed by 6 bases and J by 2 bases, 6 bases remained unmatched. Germline loops: CDR1 MNHEY, CDR2 SMNVEV (reference sequence). The CDR3 here is CASSPRTGVTDTQYF. Here the CDR3 DNA reads TGTGCCAGCAGCCCCCGGACAGGGGTCACAGATACGCAGTATTTT.

The V call is TRBV12-3 or TRBV12-4, the J call TRBJ1-2; no reliable D call. The CDR3 loop spans 14 amino acids. The germline V and J ends were trimmed by 1 base and 4 bases, with 10 bases remaining between them. This CDR3 is CASSLGLPSYGYTF. The CDR3 DNA follows: TGTGCCAGCAGTTTAGGCTTACCAAGCTATGGCTACACCTTC.

With regard to this clonotype: This may be a read error: a much more frequent sequence differs by one nucleotide. This chain connects TRBV6-2 or TRBV6-3 to TRBJ2-5; 13 nucleotides line up with TRBD2. The junction had 13 bases not matched to a gene; V was cut back by 7 bases and J by 11 bases. Germline values: CDR1 MNHEY, CDR2 SVGEGT. The CDR3 covers 15 residues. The CDR3 DNA reads as TGTGCCAGCAATCCAGGACTAGCGGGGGCCGATGAGCAGTACTTC. Translation: CASNPGLAGADEQYF.

Notes on this clonotype: One end of the junction varies from germline; a read error may be responsible. The CDR3 spells CASSMTGNSPPHF. In DNA form, the CDR3 reads TGTGCCAGCAGCATGACAGGAAATTCACCCCCCCACTTT. This chain joins TRBV7-9 and TRBJ1-6, with D perhaps matching TRBD1 (6 bases). Germline CDR1 and CDR2: SEHNR and FQNEAQ (reference sequence). The CDR3 has 13 amino acids.

The chain links TRBV3-1 to TRBJ2-1, with a weak D call TRBD2 (6 bases). The CDR3 is made up of 15 amino acids. Germline loops: CDR1 LGHDT, CDR2 YNNKEL (reference sequence). Trimming removed 2 bases from V and 8 bases from J, with 16 bases in between. Here the CDR3 reads CASSQLLRETDEQFF. The CDR3 DNA is TGTGCCAGCAGCCAATTACTTCGGGAGACCGATGAGCAGTTCTTC.

This chain uses TRBV10-2 with TRBJ2-7, with 10 bases aligning to TRBD1. V lost 3 bases, J lost 3 bases, and 2 bases stayed unmatched. The V gene's germline CDR1 is WSHSY and CDR2 SAAADI. CDR3 size: 14 residues. Here the CDR3 reads CASSDRDRGYEQYF. In DNA form, the CDR3 reads TGCGCCAGCAGTGACCGGGACAGGGGCTACGAGCAGTACTTC.

A word on this clonotype: Just one base apart from a much larger clone, this may be a read error. The rearrangement links TRBV4-2 to TRBJ2-7, with a possible D match to TRBD2 (5 bases). The CDR3 length is 14 residues. The germline CDR1 and CDR2 sequences are LGHNA and YNFKEQ. V lost 3 bases to trimming and J lost 7 bases, with 16 bases between them. The DNA for the CDR3 is TGTGCCAGCAGCCACCCGGACGCGGGCGATGAGCAGTACTTC. It encodes CASSHPDAGDEQYF.

The chain combines TRBV7-2 with TRBJ2-3; 10 bases align to TRBD2. The CDR3 is 16 residues long. Germline V gene lookup returns CDR1 SGHTA and CDR2 FQGNSA. V lost 5 bases to trimming and J lost 3 bases; unmatched junction nucleotides: 8. CDR3 sequence: CASSPAGGRRTDTQYF. As DNA, the CDR3 is TGTGCCAGCAGCCCAGCGGGGGGGAGGAGAACAGATACGCAGTATTTT.

This clonotype appeared many times. The CDR3 nucleotides read TGTGCCAGCAGCCAAGGCCTAACAGGGGTAGCCAAAAACATTCAGTACTTC. It encodes CASSQGLTGVAKNIQYF. The chain links TRBV3-1 to TRBJ2-4; 7 bases align to TRBD1. This CDR3 region has 17 residues. With 1 base clipped from V and 0 bases from J, the junction kept 6 bases outside the gene matches. Germline CDR1 LGHDT, CDR2 YNNKEL (reference sequence).

V and J are TRBV28 and TRBJ2-7; TRBD2 agrees at 7 bases. Germline values: CDR1 MDHEN, CDR2 SYDVKM. V trimming: 2 bases; J trimming: 4 bases; junction bases outside the gene matches: 11. CDR3 size: 16 residues. The CDR3: CASSLRGASGEYEQYF. The CDR3 DNA follows: TGTGCCAGCAGTTTACGTGGAGCTAGCGGAGAGTACGAGCAGTACTTC. Based on the CDR3 plus reference TRBV28 and TRBJ2-7, the full variable domain is DVKVTQSSRYLVKRTGEKVFLECVQDMDHENMFWYRQDPGLGLRLIYFSYDVKMKEKGDIPEGYSVSREKKERFSLILESASTNQTSMYLCASSLRGASGEYEQYFGPGTRLTVT.

The chain uses TRBV12-3 or TRBV12-4 and TRBJ2-2; the D call may be TRBD1 or TRBD2 (5 bases each). The ends were cut back, 6 bases at V and 7 bases at J, with 12 bases in the middle. CDR3 length: 13 amino acids. CDR3 nucleotides: TGTGCCAGCAGAGAGGGGTTCGGCGGGGAGCTGTTTTTT. This codes for CASREGFGGELFF.

The chain recombines TRBV20-1 with TRBJ2-5; D unresolved. The J call may be mistaken, given a closer DNA end match to TRBJ2-7. The germline V gene encodes CDR1 DFQATT and CDR2 SNEGSKA (reference sequence). The CDR3 is 13 amino acids. In nucleotides, the CDR3 is TGCAGTGCTAGAGTGAGAAGCTCCTACGAGCAGTACTTC. Translation gives CSARVRSSYEQYF.

This clonotype was counted ten times or more. This rearrangement joins TRBV27 to TRBJ2-5; 7 nucleotides agree with TRBD1. Trimming took 3 bases from V and 3 from J; bases not matched to a gene: 13. Germline CDR1 is MNHEY and CDR2 is SMNVEV (reference sequence). The CDR3 contains 17 residues. CDR3 sequence (DNA): TGTGCCAGCAGTTTCGGGGCTCACACAGGGGTTGAAGAGACCCAGTACTTC. Translating it yields CASSFGAHTGVEETQYF.

This clonotype was counted between two and nine times. The junction departs from germline at one end; a sequencing error may be responsible. The V and J genes are TRBV11-1 and TRBJ1-5; no firm D call. CDR1 is SGHAT and CDR2 is FQDESV in the germline V gene (reference sequence). The CDR3 has 13 residues. The DNA of the CDR3 is TGTGCCAACAGCTTAGGCGCTAATCAGCCCCAGCATTTT. Translation: CANSLGANQPQHF.

This clonotype was found a few times. V usage is TRBV4-2 and J usage is TRBJ2-3, with a tentative D call TRBD1 (6 bases). Germline-derived CDR1 and CDR2 are LGHNA and YNFKEQ. V lost 0 bases and J lost 0, with 22 bases in between. This CDR3 region has 20 residues. This CDR3 reads CASSQEALGAGPPSTDTQYF. The DNA for the CDR3 is TGTGCCAGCAGCCAAGAGGCCCTGGGGGCGGGCCCTCCTAGCACAGATACGCAGTATTTT.

This rearrangement joins TRBV6-2 or TRBV6-3 to TRBJ1-1; D is uncertain. Germline CDR1 and CDR2: MNHEY and SVGEGT. Trimming cost V 10 bases and J 5 bases, with 17 bases left between them. The CDR3 runs to 13 residues. CDR3 in amino acids: CAIMGHGETEAFF. DNA of the CDR3: TGTGCCATCATGGGCCACGGGGAGACTGAAGCTTTCTTT.

This clonotype was recorded many times. The J gene is TRBJ1-5, the V gene TRBV6-5; a possible D gene is TRBD1 (6 bases). This CDR3 spans 14 amino acids. Trimming cost V 6 bases and J 5 bases, with 14 bases left between them. The germline gives CDR1 MNHEY, CDR2 SVGAGI. CDR3 bases: TGTGCCAGCAGGAGGGGGGGTGGTCATCAGCCCCAGCATTTT. Translation gives CASRRGGGHQPQHF.

This clonotype showed up many times. The chain combines TRBV7-3 with TRBJ2-1; D is perhaps TRBD2 (6 bases). CDR1 SGHTA and CDR2 FQGTGA come from the germline V gene. Trimming stripped 1 base from V and 7 bases from J, with 14 bases between. The CDR3 runs 15 residues. For the CDR3, the DNA is TGTGCCAGCAGCTTAAGGAGGGGCGGGGTAAATGAGCAGTTCTTC. It codes for CASSLRRGGVNEQFF. Drawing the rest from reference TRBV7-3 and TRBJ2-1, the complete variable domain is GAGVSQTPSNKVTEKGKYVELRCDPISGHTALYWYRQSLGQGPEFLIYFQGTGAADDSGLPNDRFFAVRPEGSVSTLKIQRTERGDSAVYLCASSLRRGGVNEQFFGPGTRLTVL.

This clonotype has ten or more counts. The chain recombines TRBV28 with TRBJ2-3; D is ambiguous. From germline, CDR1 is MDHEN and CDR2 SYDVKM. Trimming shortened V by 3 bases and J by 9 bases, and 10 bases separated the two germline ends. The length of the CDR3 is 12 residues. CDR3 region: CASSFTVETQYF. For the CDR3, the DNA is TGTGCCAGCAGTTTTACGGTCGAGACGCAGTATTTT.

In this sample, this clonotype turned up a few times. A much more abundant neighbour one base away suggests this may be a read error. The chain uses TRBV4-1 and TRBJ1-2; D gene unclear. Germline V gives CDR1 MGHRA, CDR2 YSYEKL. The length of the CDR3 is 14 residues. CDR3 nucleotides: TGCGCCAGCATCCAAGATTACGGAAACTATGGCTACACCTTC. Translation gives CASIQDYGNYGYTF.

This clonotype has ten or more counts. The chain has TRBV24-1 and TRBJ2-1; 9 nucleotides agree with TRBD2. V gave up 0 bases and J gave up 4 bases; unmatched junction bases: 6. The CDR3 has 17 residues. The germline CDR1 and CDR2 sequences are KGHDR and SFDVKD. The CDR3 loop is CATSDLGAGGPYNEQFF. DNA of the CDR3: TGTGCCACCAGTGATTTGGGGGCGGGGGGGCCTTACAATGAGCAGTTCTTC.

This clonotype has ten or more counts. V and J are TRBV4-3 and TRBJ2-5, with 9 bases identical to TRBD2. The V gene end was trimmed by 0 bases and the J gene end by 2 bases; junction bases not matched to a gene: 7. This CDR3 is built from 17 residues. In germline, CDR1 is LGHNA, CDR2 YSLEER. The chain's CDR3 is CASSQDRAGGQQETQYF. CDR3 coding DNA: TGCGCCAGCAGCCAAGATAGAGCGGGGGGCCAACAAGAGACCCAGTACTTC.